This T cell receptor beta chain was profiled in a study of blood T cell repertoires in COVID-19. V was trimmed by 4 bases and J by 2 bases, leaving 11 bases between them. The V gene's germline CDR1 is MDHEN and CDR2 SYDVKM. This CDR3 is built from 14 residues. TCRdb's copy holds only in-frame clones and misses some; the assay was immunoSEQ multiplex PCR. Here the sample spans under 150,000 clones, nearly 85% being singletons. This chain connects TRBV28 to TRBJ1-2; tentative D call: TRBD1 (6 bases). The clonotype comes from a man in his forties or fifties in a cohort exposed to, infected with or recovered from COVID-19 (not recorded which). Sequenced input: PBMCs or T cells enriched from blood (not recorded which). CDR3 nucleotides: TGTGCCAGCAGTTCTGAGGACAGAAACTATGGCTACACCTTC. It specifies CASSSEDRNYGYTF.